The present entry profiles one T cell receptor beta chain with its context. This record belongs to a study of blood T cell repertoires in COVID-19. Turning to the study itself: Some COVID-19 samples were acute and others convalescent; all came from the United States, Italy and Spain. T cells, B-cell-depleted T cells, or PBMCs provided the cDNA or gDNA that served as material.

CDR1 SGHTA and CDR2 FQGNSA come from the germline V gene. CDR3 length: 14 amino acids. Trimming removed 0 bases from V and 5 bases from J, with 10 bases in between. Original processing methods: Using reference gene primer amplification, nucleated cell counts were estimated. Clones were sequenced by immunoSEQ multiplex PCR, and TCRdb holds only the in-frame ones, with some missing. V and J calls plus clone size are reproduced from that table; the DNA served to infer D and trimming. The data show roughly 180,000 clones, 70% to 85% seen once. The chain employs TRBV7-2 and TRBJ1-1; D unresolved. This clonotype originated in a woman aged 25 to 39 with acute or convalescent COVID-19. Sample: peripheral blood. CDR3 DNA sequence: TGTGCCAGCAGCTTAGCGGGAGGGAGTACTGAAGCTTTCTTT. It encodes CASSLAGGSTEAFF.